This TCR beta chain was recovered during a study of T cells in localized non-small cell lung cancer. Deletions cut 0 bases from V and 2 bases from J, with 9 bases between. CDR1 and CDR2 from the germline V gene are LGHNA and YNFKEQ. The CDR3 contains 15 residues. Sequenced by immunoSEQ multiplex PCR; TCRdb stores in-frame clones only, minus some. The table shows fewer than 20,000 clones, with about 88% occurring only once. This TCR was recovered from a female donor over 55 with stage III squamous cell lung carcinoma. Material: peripheral blood, obtained before any cancer treatment. The chain joins TRBV4-2 to TRBJ2-3; D ambiguous. CDR3 sequence (DNA): TGTGCCAGCAGCCAAGATGGGCAGCCCACAGATACGCAGTATTTT. Translation gives CASSQDGQPTDTQYF.